This T cell receptor (beta chain) emerged from a study of T cells in women clearing cervical HPV infection. Broader study findings: Repertoire richness, not evenness, was significantly elevated in CIN3+ cases versus controls. Cases carried less TRBV6-7 than controls: around 0.11% versus 0.15%.

Comment on this clone: As yet, its antigen is unknown. The read finishes 3 residues shy of the CDR3 end, and the germline J gene is used to complete it.

HPV was found by MY09/MY11 PCR and dot-blot genotyping. The assay was immunoSEQ multiplex PCR, and TCRdb's table has in-frame clones only and misses some. The repertoire table contains about 23,000 clones. Germline trimming cut 3 bases from V and 9 bases from J; bases unmatched to any gene: 9. The CDR3 is made up of 14 amino acids. CDR1 is SGHKS and CDR2 is YYEKEE in the germline V gene (reference sequence). The receptor was derived from a woman between 18 and 69 years old with a cervical HPV16 infection that either progressed to CIN3+ or cleared (not recorded which). The chain recombines TRBV5-5 with TRBJ2-1; TRBD2 agrees at 7 bases. Sequenced material: blood buffy coat. The part of the CDR3 DNA that was read is TGTGCCAGCAGCTCGTCCGCGGGAGAACTTGAG. Protein sequence: CASSSSAGELE. The CDR3 in full is CASSSSAGELEQFF.